The 14 T cell receptor beta chains listed next were all sequenced from one sample in a study of T cells after posttransplantation cyclophosphamide. Methotrexate plus calcineurin inhibitor accompanied controls' myeloablative marrow transplants; sampling was 1 year later. Assay: immunoSEQ multiplex PCR; the TCRdb copy retains only in-frame clones and omits some. The table records several thousand clones, roughly four fifths of them present only once. Source: PBMCs, taken after an allogeneic stem cell transplant with a calcineurin inhibitor and methotrexate. The receptors stem from a male patient aged 40-55 years who received an allogeneic stem cell transplant from an unrelated donor, was CMV-positive, and had chronic GVHD only. Some T cells may arise from the graft donor.

The V gene is TRBV4-1, the J gene TRBJ2-5, with 8 bases fitting TRBD1. CDR1 and CDR2 from the germline V gene are MGHRA and YSYEKL. Germline trimming cut 4 bases from V and 10 bases from J; bases unmatched to any gene: 17. CDR3 length: 16 residues. The CDR3 coding sequence is TGCGCCAGCAGCCCCGGGACAGGCTCAGGGGCAGATGGCCAGTACTTC. Protein sequence: CASSPGTGSGADGQYF.

The chain recombines TRBV4-3 with TRBJ2-7; TRBD1 agrees at 8 bases. The V gene's germline CDR1 is LGHNA and CDR2 YSLEER. CDR3 length: 13 amino acids. Losses at the gene ends were 5 bases for V and 5 bases for J; bases not matched to a gene: 5. The CDR3 sequence is CASSTRTGNEQYF. The CDR3 DNA follows: TGCGCCAGCAGCACTAGGACAGGGAACGAGCAGTACTTC.

This rearrangement joins TRBV28 to TRBJ1-2, with a weak D call TRBD1 (5 bases). From germline, CDR1 is MDHEN and CDR2 SYDVKM. This CDR3 is 13 amino acids long. V lost 6 bases and J lost 3, with 11 bases in between. The CDR3 here is CASSPGTDYGYTF. As DNA, the CDR3 is TGTGCCAGCAGCCCAGGGACTGACTATGGCTACACCTTC.

The chain has TRBV19 and TRBJ2-7; 10 bases align to TRBD2. The V and J ends lost 2 bases and 5 bases, in that order; junction bases with no gene match: 12. Per germline, CDR1 LNHDA and CDR2 SQIVND (reference sequence). The CDR3 totals 17 residues. The CDR3 here is CASSIILVVAGGNEQYF. The CDR3 nucleotides are TGTGCCAGTAGTATAATCCTTGTGGTAGCGGGAGGCAACGAGCAGTACTTC.

This clone was observed a few times. The V and J genes are TRBV5-6 and TRBJ1-3; tentative D call: TRBD1 (5 bases). Trimming left V 0 bases short and J 0 bases short, with 16 bases between. The CDR3 totals 18 residues. The germline V gene has CDR1 SGHDT and CDR2 YYEEEE. CDR3 in DNA: TGTGCCAGCAGCTTGGCGGAGGGACCGATCAGCTCTGGAAACACCATATATTTT. Translated, it gives CASSLAEGPISSGNTIYF.

The rearrangement uses TRBV6-1 and TRBJ2-5; 9 bases fit TRBD1. The trim removed 11 bases at V and 5 bases at J, leaving 12 bases unmatched. The V gene's germline CDR1 is MNHNS and CDR2 SASEGT. This CDR3 region has 14 residues. This CDR3 is CACRQGDDRETQYF. Here the CDR3 DNA reads TGTGCCTGTAGACAGGGGGACGATCGGGAGACCCAGTACTTC.

The rearrangement links TRBV9 to TRBJ2-7, with D tentatively TRBD1 (6 bases). The ends were cut back, 4 bases at V and 5 bases at J, with 19 bases in the middle. The CDR3 contains 15 residues. Germline loops: CDR1 SGDLS, CDR2 YYNGEE. In DNA, the CDR3 is TGTGCCAGCAGCCCGAGGGGACACCCGAAGGACGAGCAGTACTTC. Its translation is CASSPRGHPKDEQYF.

The V and J genes are TRBV11-3 and TRBJ2-5, with TRBD2 matching over 13 bases. V lost 1 base and J lost 5; bases outside the gene matches: 7. The germline CDR1 and CDR2 sequences are SGHNT and YENEEA. The CDR3 has 17 residues. The CDR3 here is CASSLGFETSGRETQYF. CDR3 DNA: TGTGCCAGCAGCTTAGGGTTCGAGACTAGCGGGAGGGAGACCCAGTACTTC.

This chain links TRBV4-3 with TRBJ1-6; D is ambiguous. Per germline, CDR1 LGHNA and CDR2 YSLEER. The CDR3 length is 17 residues. V lost 0 bases and J 0 bases, leaving 9 bases between the germline ends. CDR3 nucleotide sequence: TGCGCCAGCAGCCAAGATTTGGGGAGCTCCTATAATTCACCCCTCCACTTT. The encoded protein is CASSQDLGSSYNSPLHF.

The chain couples TRBV5-1 to TRBJ2-3; 7 bases match TRBD2. This CDR3 spans 16 amino acids. In germline, CDR1 is SGHRS, CDR2 YFSETQ. V was pared by 0 bases and J by 2 bases, with 6 bases of the junction left unmatched. CDR3 bases: TGCGCCAGCAGCTTGGTTGGTAGCGGGCCCACAGATACGCAGTATTTT. As protein: CASSLVGSGPTDTQYF.

This clone was picked up a small number of times. Its ends do not fully match the called genes, so a read error is possible. V usage is TRBV10-3 and J usage is TRBJ2-1, with TRBD2 identical over 9 bases. CDR1 and CDR2 from the germline V gene are ENHRY and SYGVKD. The length of the CDR3 is 12 residues. The CDR3, as DNA: TGTGCCATCAGTGAGGGCGGGGGGGCCTCACTCTTC. This gives the protein CAISEGGGASLF.

This clone came up a few times. The CDR3 protein is CASRARRGTNEKLFF. CDR3 in DNA: TGTGCCAGCAGGGCCCGTAGGGGAACTAATGAAAAACTGTTTTTT. V usage is TRBV7-2 and J usage is TRBJ1-4; D may be TRBD1 (5 bases). The V end was cut by 6 bases, the J end by 1 base, with 12 bases between. The CDR3 sequence is 15 residues long. The germline CDR1 and CDR2 sequences are SGHTA and FQGNSA.

Written as DNA, the CDR3 is TGTGCCAGCAGCGGGGACAGGGTAAACACCGGGGAGCTGTTTTTT. Encoded protein: CASSGDRVNTGELFF. The chain links TRBV7-9 to TRBJ2-2, with 9 bases aligning to TRBD1. V lost 5 bases, J lost 2 bases, and 3 bases stayed unmatched. CDR3 length equals 15 residues. From germline, CDR1 is SEHNR and CDR2 FQNEAQ (reference sequence).

The chain has TRBV10-1 and TRBJ2-2; 7 bases line up with TRBD1. The CDR3 consists of 14 residues. The V and J ends lost 7 bases and 4 bases, in that order; junction bases with no gene match: 6. The germline gives CDR1 WNHNN, CDR2 SYGVQD (reference sequence). CDR3 sequence reads: CASKQGSGTGELFF. The CDR3 DNA reads TGCGCCAGCAAACAGGGGAGCGGCACCGGGGAGCTGTTTTTT.